A single T cell receptor (beta chain) is shown here with its context. TCR beta CDR3 region amplification was performed from RNA transcripts. HTBI primers were used for first-round RT-PCR of the TCR CDR3. Via MiXCR, TCRdb re-called the multiplex PCR reads, giving one row per CDR3 protein. The sample contains 500,000 to 650,000 distinct CDR3 sequences, 11% to 15% of which appear only once. These data originate in a study of T cells in Graves' hyperthyroidism and ophthalmopathy. The CDR3 contains 17 residues. Germline V lookup: CDR1 SGHRS, CDR2 YFSETQ. V shed 2 bases and J shed 0 bases, with 12 bases lying between them.

The sample was blood. The receptor comes from a woman aged 40 to 50 with Graves' hyperthyroidism. The rearrangement joins TRBV5-1 to TRBJ2-6, with D perhaps matching TRBD1 (6 bases). The CDR3 spells CASSLQGLGSGANVLTF. The CDR3 DNA reads as TGCGCCAGCAGCTTACAGGGATTGGGCTCTGGGGCCAACGTCCTGACTTTC.